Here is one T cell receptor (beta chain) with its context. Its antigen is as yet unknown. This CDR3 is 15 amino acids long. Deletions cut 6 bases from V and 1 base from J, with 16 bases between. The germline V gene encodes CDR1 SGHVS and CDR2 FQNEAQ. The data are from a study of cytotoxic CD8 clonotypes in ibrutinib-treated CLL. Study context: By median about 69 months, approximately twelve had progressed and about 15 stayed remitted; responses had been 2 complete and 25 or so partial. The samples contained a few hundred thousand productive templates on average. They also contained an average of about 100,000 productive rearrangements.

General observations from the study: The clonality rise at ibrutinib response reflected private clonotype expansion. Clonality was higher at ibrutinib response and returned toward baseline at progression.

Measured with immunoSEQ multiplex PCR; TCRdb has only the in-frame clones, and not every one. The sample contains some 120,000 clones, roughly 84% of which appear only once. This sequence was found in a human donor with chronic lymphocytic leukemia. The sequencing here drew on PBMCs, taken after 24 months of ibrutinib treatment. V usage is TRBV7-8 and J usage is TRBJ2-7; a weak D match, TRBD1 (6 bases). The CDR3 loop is CASSQGLDRSYEQYF. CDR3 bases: TGTGCCAGCAGTCAAGGTCTCGACAGGTCCTACGAGCAGTACTTC.